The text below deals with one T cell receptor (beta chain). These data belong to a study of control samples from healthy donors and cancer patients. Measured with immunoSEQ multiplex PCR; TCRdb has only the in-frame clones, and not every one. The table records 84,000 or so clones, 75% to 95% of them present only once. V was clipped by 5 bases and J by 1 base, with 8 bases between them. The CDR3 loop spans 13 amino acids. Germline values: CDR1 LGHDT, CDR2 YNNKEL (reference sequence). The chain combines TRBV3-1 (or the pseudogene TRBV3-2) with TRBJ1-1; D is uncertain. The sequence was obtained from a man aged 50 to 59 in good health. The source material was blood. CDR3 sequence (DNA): TGTGCCAGCAGCTCCTGGGGGAACACTGAAGCTTTCTTT. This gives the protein CASSSWGNTEAFF.